This T cell receptor beta chain stems from a study of blood T cell repertoires in COVID-19. About the study: Researchers got acute and convalescent COVID-19 samples from the United States, Italy and Spain. PBMCs, B-cell-depleted T cells, or T cells provided the cDNA or gDNA that made up the material.

Original processing notes: Reference gene primer amplification gave estimated nucleated cell counts. This table comes from immunoSEQ multiplex PCR, and its TCRdb copy is limited to in-frame clones, with some not included. V and J calls and clone size come straight from that table; D and trimming were deduced from the DNA. The data show about 75,000 clones, 60% to 85% seen once. Of note for this clone: One junction end disagrees with the germline gene, perhaps due to a read error.

Specimen: peripheral blood. The origin of this receptor is an elderly woman with active or convalescent COVID-19.

The CDR3 DNA sequence: TGCGCCCGCAGCGGCGGGGGGGTTAGAGAGACCCAGTACTTC. It specifies CARSGGGVRETQYF. The chain combines TRBV5-1 with TRBJ2-5; 9 bases are a match to TRBD2. The CDR3 length is 14 residues. Germline V gene sequence: CDR1 SGHRS, CDR2 YFSETQ.